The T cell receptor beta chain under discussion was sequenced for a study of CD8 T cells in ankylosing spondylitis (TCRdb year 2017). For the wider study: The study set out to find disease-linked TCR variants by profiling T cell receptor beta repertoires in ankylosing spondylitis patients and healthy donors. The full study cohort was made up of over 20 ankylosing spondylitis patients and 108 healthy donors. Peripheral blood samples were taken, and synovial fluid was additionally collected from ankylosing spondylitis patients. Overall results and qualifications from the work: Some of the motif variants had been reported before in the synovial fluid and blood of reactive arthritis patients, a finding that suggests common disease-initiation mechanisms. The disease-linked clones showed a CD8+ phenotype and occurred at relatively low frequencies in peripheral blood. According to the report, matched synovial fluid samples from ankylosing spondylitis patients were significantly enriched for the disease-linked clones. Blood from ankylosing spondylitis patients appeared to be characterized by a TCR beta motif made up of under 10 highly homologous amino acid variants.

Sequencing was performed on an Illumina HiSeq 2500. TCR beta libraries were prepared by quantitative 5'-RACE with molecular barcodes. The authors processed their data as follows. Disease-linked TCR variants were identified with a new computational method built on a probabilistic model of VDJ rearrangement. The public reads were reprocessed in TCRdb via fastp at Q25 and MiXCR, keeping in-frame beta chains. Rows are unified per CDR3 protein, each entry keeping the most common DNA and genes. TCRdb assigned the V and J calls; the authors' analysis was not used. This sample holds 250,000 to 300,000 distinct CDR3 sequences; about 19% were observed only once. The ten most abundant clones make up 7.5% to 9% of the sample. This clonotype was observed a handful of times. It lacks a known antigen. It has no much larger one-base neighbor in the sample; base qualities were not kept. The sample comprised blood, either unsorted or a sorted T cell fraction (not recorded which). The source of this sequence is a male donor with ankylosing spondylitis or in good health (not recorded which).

The CDR3: CASRPPGMGNSPLHF. The DNA sequence reads TGTGCCAGCAGACCTCCAGGGATGGGTAATTCACCCCTCCACTTT. The chain joins TRBV9 to TRBJ1-6; TRBD1 could be the D gene, as 5 bases match. CDR1 and CDR2 (SGDLS, YYNGEE) derive from the germline V gene. The CDR3 goes from the cysteine to the phenylalanine over 15 residues. The entry retains the CDR3 DNA only, 45 bases that are in frame from base 1. Trimming takes 5 bases from V and 6 bases from J, and the germline ends sit 15 bases apart.